This T cell receptor beta chain originates from a study of T-cell reconstitution after alpha-beta-depleted transplantation in children. Unique molecular identifiers were incorporated into the prepared TCRbeta library. MiXCR, applied by TCRdb to the PCR reads, yields one record per CDR3 protein. This repertoire shows about 900,000 distinct CDR3 sequences, around 30% found once; its top ten account for roughly 28%. Trimming removed 3 bases from V and 0 bases from J, with 14 bases in between. CDR1 and CDR2 (germline): SGDLS, YYNGEE. This CDR3 has 16 residues. This sample comprised PBMCs, mostly from graft donor cells, obtained 360 days after TCRalphabeta/CD19-depleted stem cell transplant. The clonotype comes from a boy under three years old who had a stem cell transplant for SCID, so the T cells may come from the graft donor. The J gene is TRBJ2-3, the V gene TRBV9; TRBD2 might be the D (6 bases). This CDR3 is CASSEQVGTSTDTQYF. The DNA for the CDR3 is TGTGCCAGCAGCGAACAAGTCGGGACTAGCACAGATACGCAGTATTTT.